A single sample is the source of the 31 T cell receptor beta chains below, sequenced in a study of regulatory T cells in long-lasting Graves disease. Construction of the TCR beta libraries employed iRepertoire HTBI primers in conjunction with Arm-PCR of CDR3 regions. MiXCR, applied by TCRdb to the multiplex PCR reads, yields one record per CDR3 protein. This sample has 300,000 or so distinct CDR3 sequences, with 15% to 20% found just once. Time point specified: persistent/refractory GD, antithyroid drugs over 5 years with positive TRAb. PBMC-extracted RNA yielded the TCR library. The material sequenced was peripheral blood mononuclear cells (PBMCs), taken when the disease was refractory, from a patient treated with antithyroid drugs. Every receptor here comes from a female donor with Graves disease.

This clonotype showed up many times. The genes are TRBV6-1 and TRBJ2-7, with D tentatively TRBD1 (6 bases). Trimming shortened V by 4 bases and J by 6 bases, and 13 bases separated the two germline ends. The CDR3 is made up of 13 amino acids. Germline CDR1 and CDR2: MNHNS and SASEGT. CDR3 sequence reads: CASSVYRVREQYF. The CDR3 coding sequence is TGTGCCAGCAGTGTGTACAGGGTTCGCGAGCAGTACTTC.

V usage is TRBV10-3 and J usage is TRBJ2-7; unclear D gene. This CDR3 has 15 amino acids. CDR1 and CDR2 from the germline V gene are ENHRY and SYGVKD. V was cut by 3 bases and J by 0 bases, with 12 bases left in between. CDR3 loop: CAISDGPQSSYEQYF. CDR3 nucleotides: TGTGCCATCAGTGACGGGCCCCAGAGCTCCTACGAGCAGTACTTC.

This clonotype was counted ten times or more. The genes are TRBV13 and TRBJ2-5, with 7 bases aligning to TRBD1. Germline V gene data show CDR1 as PRHDT and CDR2 as FYEKMQ (reference sequence). The CDR3 totals 13 residues. J gave up 4 bases and V 6 bases, and 5 bases lay outside the gene matches. The CDR3 coding sequence is TGTGCCAGCAGTGCGACAGGGCCAGAGACCCAGTACTTC. Amino acids: CASSATGPETQYF.

The table lists this clonotype with many counts. The V gene is TRBV6-5, the J gene TRBJ2-7; 8 positions match TRBD1. The CDR3 is made up of 15 amino acids. Germline V gene lookup returns CDR1 MNHEY and CDR2 SVGAGI. The junction had 11 bases not matched to a gene; V was cut back by 4 bases and J by 6 bases. In DNA form, the CDR3 reads TGTGCCAGCAGTTTCGGCCAGACAGGGGCAAGCGAGCAGTACTTC. Its protein product is CASSFGQTGASEQYF.

In this sample, this clonotype turned up many times. The rearrangement uses TRBV3-1 and TRBJ2-7, with D tentatively TRBD1 or TRBD2 (5 bases each). This CDR3 contains 15 residues. CDR1 is LGHDT, CDR2 YNNKEL, per germline (reference sequence). Trimming took off 3 bases at V and 4 bases at J, with 16 bases between the two ends. The CDR3 nucleotides are TGTGCCAGCAGCCAGGAACCGGGACCATGGTACGAGCAGTACTTC. This gives the protein CASSQEPGPWYEQYF.

Remarks on this clonotype: Being one base from a much bigger clone, this may be a read error. This rearrangement joins TRBV7-3 to TRBJ2-5; TRBD2 agrees at 11 bases. The V gene's germline CDR1 is SGHTA and CDR2 FQGTGA. The CDR3 has 17 amino acids. The CDR3 DNA sequence: TGTGCCAGCAGCAAACCGACTAGCGGGGAGTACCAAGAGGCCCAGTACTTC. This encodes CASSKPTSGEYQEAQYF.

The chain recombines TRBV14 with TRBJ2-1, with TRBD2 matching 8 bases. After removal of 5 bases from V and 5 bases from J, the junction contained 14 bases not matched to a gene. Germline V gives CDR1 SGHDN, CDR2 FVKESK. The CDR3 has 17 residues. The DNA for the CDR3 is TGTGCCAGCAGCGAATCGGGCTCACTAGCGGCCAACAATGAGCAGTTCTTC. Its translation is CASSESGSLAANNEQFF.

This clonotype was seen at least ten times. The chain recombines TRBV7-9 with TRBJ1-4, with a weak D call TRBD1 (6 bases). The germline V and J ends were trimmed by 1 base and 4 bases, with 13 bases remaining between them. The CDR3 contains 16 residues. In germline, CDR1 is SEHNR, CDR2 FQNEAQ (reference sequence). DNA for the CDR3: TGTGCCAGCAGCTTAGAGGGGAGGACAGTTAATGAAAAACTGTTTTTT. Protein sequence: CASSLEGRTVNEKLFF.

This clonotype was counted ten times or more. The chain employs TRBV10-1 and TRBJ1-4; D remains unclear. V gave up 7 bases and J gave up 0 bases, with 9 bases separating them. CDR1 WNHNN and CDR2 SYGVQD come from the germline V gene (reference sequence). This CDR3 is built from 14 residues. CDR3: CASITLATNEKLFF. The CDR3 bases are TGCGCCAGCATTACTCTTGCAACTAATGAAAAACTGTTTTTT.

In regard to this clonotype: With a much larger clone just one base away, this may be a read error. The CDR3 ends on some other residue instead of the conserved phenylalanine or tryptophan, so this is likely a read error. The chain recombines TRBV11-1 with TRBJ1-2, with 8 nucleotides matching TRBD1. Germline V gene lookup returns CDR1 SGHAT and CDR2 FQDESV (reference sequence). The CDR3 sequence is 17 residues long. J gave up 0 bases and V 5 bases, and 11 bases lay outside the gene matches. The CDR3 DNA follows: TGTGCCAGCAGCCCTGGACAGGGTCGGGATTCTAACTATGGCTACACCCTC. Translating gives CASSPGQGRDSNYGYTL.

This clonotype was recorded at least ten times. The chain couples TRBV19 to TRBJ1-5, with D perhaps TRBD1 (6 bases). The germline V and J ends were trimmed by 5 bases and 1 base, with 18 bases remaining between them. CDR3 length: 17 residues. Looked up from germline, CDR1 is LNHDA and CDR2 is SQIVND (reference sequence). In nucleotides, the CDR3 is TGTGCCAGTAGTCCCCCGGGGGGGCGGGCCAGCAATCAGCCCCAGCATTTT. This sequence encodes CASSPPGGRASNQPQHF.

In its sample, this clonotype was seen many times. The CDR3 DNA reads as TGCAGTGCTAGAGATGGGCCCAGTACAGTGTTTTTT. The encoded protein is CSARDGPSTVFF. The rearrangement joins TRBV20-1 to TRBJ1-4; no clear D gene. Trimming shortened V by 0 bases and J by 15 bases, and 14 bases separated the two germline ends. This CDR3 has 12 residues. The germline V gene has CDR1 DFQATT and CDR2 SNEGSKA (reference sequence).

This clonotype has only a few counts. The chain carries TRBV20-1 and TRBJ2-7; TRBD1 matches at 8 bases. Germline CDR1 and CDR2: DFQATT and SNEGSKA (reference sequence). The CDR3 covers 15 residues. The V segment lost 0 bases and the J segment 5 bases; nucleotides outside the gene matches: 9. The CDR3: CSARETRTGTNEQYF. The CDR3 coding sequence is TGCAGTGCTAGAGAGACCCGGACAGGGACGAACGAGCAGTACTTC.

This chain connects TRBV5-1 to TRBJ1-1, with a weak D call TRBD1 (6 bases). The V end lost 0 bases, the J end lost 0 bases, and 24 bases lay between the germline ends. This CDR3 contains 20 residues. The germline V gene has CDR1 SGHRS and CDR2 YFSETQ. CDR3 residues: CASSLALVGRWGQLNTEAFF. The DNA for the CDR3 is TGCGCCAGCAGCTTGGCCTTGGTGGGTCGGTGGGGGCAATTGAACACTGAAGCTTTCTTT. Full variable domain (outside the CDR3, taken from reference TRBV5-1 and TRBJ1-1): KAGVTQTPRYLIKTRGQQVTLSCSPISGHRSVSWYQQTPGQGLQFLFEYFSETQRNKGNFPGRFSGRQFSNSRSEMNVSTLELGDSALYLCASSLALVGRWGQLNTEAFFGQGTRLTVV.

This clonotype appeared a few times. This CDR3 is CAAGSFNYGYTF. In DNA form, the CDR3 reads TGTGCCGCGGGAAGTTTCAACTATGGCTACACCTTC. The chain combines TRBV10-3 with TRBJ1-2; no firm D call. Trimming shortened V by 11 bases and J by 2 bases, and 12 bases separated the two germline ends. Germline assignment: CDR1 ENHRY and CDR2 SYGVKD. The CDR3 is made up of 12 amino acids.

This clonotype was detected only a few times. The J gene is TRBJ2-6, the V gene TRBV6-1; unclear D gene. The CDR3 totals 15 residues. Trimming left V 2 bases short and J 2 bases short, with 7 bases between. Germline V gives CDR1 MNHNS, CDR2 SASEGT. The CDR3 loop reads CASSEFFPGANVLTF. The CDR3 region has the DNA TGTGCCAGCAGTGAATTTTTCCCTGGGGCCAACGTCCTGACTTTC.

On this clonotype: This may be a read error, as it is one base from a much larger clone. V and J are TRBV28 and TRBJ2-5; 7 positions agree with TRBD2. The V gene's germline CDR1 is MDHEN and CDR2 SYDVKM. V shed 6 bases, J shed 4 bases, and the junction held 17 bases outside the gene matches. There are 17 residues in the CDR3. CDR3: CASSDASWGGPRETQYF. CDR3 DNA: TGTGCCAGCAGCGATGCCTCCTGGGGGGGACCGAGAGAGACCCAGTACTTC. Combining the CDR3 with reference TRBV28 and TRBJ2-5 gives the whole variable domain DVKVTQSSRYLVKRTGEKVFLECVQDMDHENMFWYRQDPGLGLRLIYFSYDVKMKEKGDIPEGYSVSREKKERFSLILESASTNQTSMYLCASSDASWGGPRETQYFGPGTRLLVL.

About this clonotype itself: Since a much larger clone is just one base distant, this may be a read error. This rearrangement joins TRBV7-8 to TRBJ2-7, with D possibly being TRBD1 or TRBD2 (5 bases each). This CDR3 contains 14 residues. Per germline, CDR1 SGHVS and CDR2 FQNEAQ. CDR3: CAGSLGRENYEQYF. In nucleotides, the CDR3 is TGTGCCGGCAGCTTGGGCAGGGAGAACTACGAGCAGTACTTC. Full variable domain (remainder filled in from reference TRBV7-8 and TRBJ2-7): GAGVSQSPRYKVAKRGQDVALRCDPISGHVSLFWYQQALGQGPEFLTYFQNEAQLDKSGLPSDRFFAERPEGSVSTLKIQRTQQEDSAVYLCAGSLGRENYEQYFGPGTRLTVT.

This clonotype came up a few times. The rearrangement uses TRBV19 and TRBJ2-2; 9 bases agree with TRBD2. This CDR3 has 14 residues. V gave up 8 bases and J gave up 6 bases; unmatched junction bases: 7. Germline V lookup: CDR1 LNHDA, CDR2 SQIVND (reference sequence). The CDR3 coding sequence is TGTGCCAGTGGAGCTAGCGGGATTGCCGGGGAGCTGTTTTTT. Protein sequence: CASGASGIAGELFF. Filled out from reference TRBV19 and TRBJ2-2, the complete variable domain reads DGGITQSPKYLFRKEGQNVTLSCEQNLNHDAMYWYRQDPGQGLRLIYYSQIVNDFQKGDIAEGYSVSREKKESFPLTVTSAQKNPTAFYLCASGASGIAGELFFGEGSRLTVL.

The V gene is TRBV7-6, the J gene TRBJ2-4; D gene unclear. This CDR3 is built from 15 residues. The germline CDR1 and CDR2 sequences are SGHVS and FNYEAQ. Deletions cut 5 bases from V and 5 bases from J, with 16 bases between. The CDR3 nucleotides are TGTGCCAGCAGCCTGACGGCGAGTTATCAAAACATTCAGTACTTC. Its translation is CASSLTASYQNIQYF.

The rearrangement uses TRBV7-8 and TRBJ1-1; no clear D. V was pared by 5 bases and J by 3 bases, with 13 bases between. Germline V gene data show CDR1 as SGHVS and CDR2 as FQNEAQ. This CDR3 is 14 amino acids long. The CDR3 DNA reads TGTGCCAGCAGCCCCCCGGGATTAGACACTGAAGCTTTCTTT. This codes for CASSPPGLDTEAFF.

This clonotype came up a few times. The rearrangement joins TRBV3-1 to TRBJ1-3; a possible D gene is TRBD1 (5 bases). CDR3 size: 15 residues. V was shortened by 3 bases and J by 8 bases, with 17 bases between the two germline ends. In germline, CDR1 is LGHDT, CDR2 YNNKEL (reference sequence). The CDR3 loop reads CASSQDDGTLDTIYF. Written as DNA, the CDR3 is TGTGCCAGCAGCCAGGACGACGGGACCCTCGACACCATATATTTT.

The V call is TRBV6-1, the J call TRBJ1-1; D gene uncertain. CDR1 and CDR2 (germline): MNHNS, SASEGT. The CDR3 has 11 amino acids. Trimming removed 8 bases at V and 11 bases at J, with 15 bases between. The CDR3 DNA reads TGTGCCAGCCCCACGGGAGGGTGGGCTTTCTTT. Encoded protein: CASPTGGWAFF.

The rearrangement uses TRBV7-9 and TRBJ2-5; TRBD2 might be the D (6 bases). Trimming took off 4 bases at V and 2 bases at J, with 14 bases between the two ends. Per the germline V gene, CDR1 is SEHNR and CDR2 is FQNEAQ (reference sequence). The CDR3 contains 15 residues. For the CDR3, the DNA is TGTGCCAGCAGCTCGCTCTTGGGGGGACAAGAGACCCAGTACTTC. Protein sequence: CASSSLLGGQETQYF.

There are many counts of this clonotype. The genes are TRBV27 and TRBJ1-5; 9 nucleotides align to TRBD1. The CDR3 spans 15 residues. Germline assignment: CDR1 MNHEY and CDR2 SMNVEV (reference sequence). J gave up 2 bases and V 6 bases, and 5 bases lay outside the gene matches. CDR3 residues: CASRRGQGRNQPQHF. The CDR3 DNA reads TGTGCCAGCAGACGTGGACAGGGGCGCAATCAGCCCCAGCATTTT.

The V gene is TRBV6-1, the J gene TRBJ2-3; D gene unclear. CDR3 length: 13 amino acids. The V gene lost 6 bases and the J gene lost 2 bases, with 9 bases spanning the gap. The germline V gene encodes CDR1 MNHNS and CDR2 SASEGT. CDR3 nucleotides: TGTGCCAGCAGGCGAAGGGCCACAGATACGCAGTATTTT. This sequence encodes CASRRRATDTQYF.

The V call is TRBV30, the J call TRBJ1-1, with D maybe TRBD1 (5 bases). The CDR3 spans 13 residues. Germline V gene lookup returns CDR1 GTSNPN and CDR2 SVGIG (reference sequence). Trimming removed 5 bases at V and 3 bases at J, with 13 bases between. CDR3 residues: CAWLKGVDTEAFF. The CDR3 DNA sequence: TGTGCCTGGTTGAAAGGGGTGGACACTGAAGCTTTCTTT.

This clonotype has at least ten counts. The gene calls are TRBV7-9 and TRBJ2-5; the match to TRBD2 covers 10 bases. The CDR3 totals 17 residues. Unmatched junction bases numbered 11, after V lost 1 base and J lost 6 bases. CDR1 is SEHNR, CDR2 FQNEAQ, per germline (reference sequence). DNA of the CDR3: TGTGCCAGCAGCTTAGGAGATAGAGCGGGGGGGCAACAGACCCAGTACTTC. It translates to CASSLGDRAGGQQTQYF.

The chain is built from TRBV4-1 and TRBJ2-7; no clear D gene. The CDR3 has 12 amino acids. Trimming cost V 0 bases and J 5 bases, with 5 bases left between them. The V gene's germline CDR1 is MGHRA and CDR2 YSYEKL. In DNA, the CDR3 is TGCGCCAGCAGCCAAGATGGGCACGAGCAGTACTTC. Protein product: CASSQDGHEQYF.

This clonotype was recorded a few times. The chain couples TRBV20-1 to TRBJ1-1; D gene unclear. The ends were cut back, 0 bases at V and 5 bases at J, with 10 bases in the middle. There are 13 residues in the CDR3. Germline loops: CDR1 DFQATT, CDR2 SNEGSKA (reference sequence). CDR3 bases: TGCAGTGCTAGAGATCCCGCTGAAACTGAAGCTTTCTTT. This encodes CSARDPAETEAFF.

Details on this clonotype: The junction does not match germline at one end; this may be a read error. The chain links TRBV6-1 to TRBJ1-5; 7 positions agree with TRBD1. The CDR3 has 15 residues. CDR1 is MNHNS, CDR2 SASEGT, per germline. CDR3 DNA: TGTGCCAACAGTGAATGGGAGGGGGCGAGCAAGCCCCAGCATTTT. Protein sequence: CANSEWEGASKPQHF.